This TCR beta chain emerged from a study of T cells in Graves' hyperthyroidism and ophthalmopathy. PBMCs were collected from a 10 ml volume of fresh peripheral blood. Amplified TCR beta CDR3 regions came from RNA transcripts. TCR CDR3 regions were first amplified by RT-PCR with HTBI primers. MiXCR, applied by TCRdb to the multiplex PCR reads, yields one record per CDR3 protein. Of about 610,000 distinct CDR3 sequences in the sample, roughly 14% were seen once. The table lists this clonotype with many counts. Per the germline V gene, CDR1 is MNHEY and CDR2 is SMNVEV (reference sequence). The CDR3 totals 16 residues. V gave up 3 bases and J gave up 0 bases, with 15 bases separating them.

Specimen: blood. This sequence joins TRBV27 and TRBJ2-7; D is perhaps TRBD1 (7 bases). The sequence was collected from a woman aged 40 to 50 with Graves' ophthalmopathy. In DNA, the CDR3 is TGTGCCAGCAGTTTCGGGCAGGGGGGTGTCTCCTACGAGCAGTACTTC. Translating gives CASSFGQGGVSYEQYF.